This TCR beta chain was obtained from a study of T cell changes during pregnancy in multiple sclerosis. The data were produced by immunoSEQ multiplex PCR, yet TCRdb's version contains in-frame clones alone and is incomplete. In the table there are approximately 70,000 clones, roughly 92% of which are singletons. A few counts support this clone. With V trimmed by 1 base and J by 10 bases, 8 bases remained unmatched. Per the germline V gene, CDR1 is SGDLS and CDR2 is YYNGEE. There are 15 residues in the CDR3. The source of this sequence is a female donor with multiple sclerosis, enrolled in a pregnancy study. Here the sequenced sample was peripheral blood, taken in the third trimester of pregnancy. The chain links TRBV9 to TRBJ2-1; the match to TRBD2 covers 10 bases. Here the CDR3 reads CASSVRLAGDGEQFF. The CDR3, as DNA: TGTGCCAGCAGCGTAAGGCTAGCGGGAGATGGGGAGCAGTTCTTC.